The sequence of this T cell receptor (beta chain) was determined in a study of PD-1 blockade in classical Hodgkin lymphoma. This clone was recorded only once. Trimming pared 4 bases from V and 6 bases from J, leaving 18 bases between. Germline V gene data show CDR1 as SGHTA and CDR2 as FQGNSA. The CDR3 is 16 residues long. The sample's time point: cycle 4 day 1 (C4D1), after around six weeks of nivolumab. The patients all showed relapse after autologous stem cell transplantation, while their brentuximab vedotin exposure varied. It was by magnetic negative selection that CD4+ T cells were purified from thawed PBMCs. The method was immunoSEQ multiplex PCR; TCRdb's version includes in-frame clones alone and lacks a portion of them. Of approximately 28,000 clones detected, approximately 79% appear once; the ten largest clones hold approximately 0.52%.

This sequence originates from a human donor with classical Hodgkin lymphoma. The specimen comprised CD4+ T cells from blood, sampled before the fourth cycle of nivolumab. The chain joins TRBV7-2 to TRBJ1-4, with a possible D match to TRBD1 (6 bases). CDR3 bases: TGTGCCAGCAGCTCCCGATACAGGGAAGGAGATGAAAAACTGTTTTTT. As protein: CASSSRYREGDEKLFF.